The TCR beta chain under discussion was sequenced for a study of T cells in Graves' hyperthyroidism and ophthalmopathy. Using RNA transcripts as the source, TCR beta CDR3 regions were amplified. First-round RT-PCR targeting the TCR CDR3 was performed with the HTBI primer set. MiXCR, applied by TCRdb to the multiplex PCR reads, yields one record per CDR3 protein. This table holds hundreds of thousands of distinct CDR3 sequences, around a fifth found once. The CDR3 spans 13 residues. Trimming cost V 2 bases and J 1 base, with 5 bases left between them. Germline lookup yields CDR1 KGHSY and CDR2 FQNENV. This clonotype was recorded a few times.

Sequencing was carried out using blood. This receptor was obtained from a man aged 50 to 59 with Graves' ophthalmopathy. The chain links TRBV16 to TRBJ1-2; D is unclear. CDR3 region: CASSQQVNYGYTF. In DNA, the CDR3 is TGTGCCAGCAGCCAACAGGTTAACTATGGCTACACCTTC.